This section outlines one TCR beta chain sequence together with its context. Germline CDR1 and CDR2: SEHNR and FQNEAQ (reference sequence). The CDR3 totals 12 residues. Trimming took 7 bases from V and 7 from J, leaving 14 bases between them. The data were obtained in a study of CD8+ T cells in alopecia areata. Across the whole study: Treated patients were given 5 to 10 mg oral tofacitinib twice daily. Patients took tofacitinib for 6 to 18 months, followed by 6 drug-free months.

Following extraction, RNA underwent reverse transcription to cDNA, which served as the sequencing template. Assay used: immunoSEQ multiplex PCR; TCRdb lists only in-frame clones, some missing. This sample yields around 160,000 clones, of which around 86% are seen a single time; about 16% belongs to the top ten. Samples from alopecia areata patients were lesional scalp punch biopsies and peripheral blood. This material consisted of CD8+ T cells sorted from blood, taken at week 0. The TCR sequence derives from a human donor with alopecia areata. This chain joins TRBV7-9 and TRBJ2-7; D is ambiguous. The DNA for the CDR3 is TGTGCCAGCACCCCGGACCCCTGGGAGCAGTACTTC. Translating gives CASTPDPWEQYF.